The present entry profiles one T cell receptor (beta chain) with its context. Antigen specificity is unknown. An end of the junction differs from the germline gene, which may be a read error. A multiplex PCR was run with 60 Vbeta primers and 13 Jbeta primers. Data came from immunoSEQ multiplex PCR; TCRdb stores just in-frame clones and leaves some out. Among under 150,000 clones, roughly 77% were seen once, and the ten largest hold over 3%. This sample was included in a study of cytomegalovirus exposure and HLA in healthy donors. Whole-study results and caveats: In a later analysis, TCR beta V- and J-gene trimming showed a link to a missense DCLRE1C variant. Evidence from a later analysis indicated that most CMV-associated TCR beta chains looked HLA-restricted.

Germline CDR1 is SEHNR and CDR2 is FQNEAQ (reference sequence). The CDR3 totals 12 residues. This TCR derives from a female donor in good health and CMV-seronegative. Sequences were obtained from PBMCs. The chain has TRBV7-9 and TRBJ2-6; no definite D call. The DNA of the CDR3 is TGTTCCAGCAGCACTTCGGCCAACGTCCTGACTTTC. Residues: CSSSTSANVLTF. Full variable domain (remainder filled in from reference TRBV7-9 and TRBJ2-6): DTGVSQNPRHKITKRGQNVTFRCDPISEHNRLYWYRQTLGQGPEFLTYFQNEAQLEKSRLLSDRFSAERPKGSFSTLEIQRTEQGDSAMYLCSSSTSANVLTFGAGSRLTVL.